The clone carrying this T cell receptor (beta chain) was observed a handful of times. Antigen: not known. The data were obtained in a study of response to subunit inactivated influenza vaccine. This CDR3 contains 16 residues. Germline V gene sequence: CDR1 MGHRA, CDR2 YSYEKL. V was pared by 2 bases and J by 0 bases, with 11 bases between. MiXCR, applied by TCRdb to the RT-PCR reads, yields one record per CDR3 protein. The sample shows roughly 700,000 distinct CDR3 sequences, around 13% of them seen only once. Study-level findings and limits: The authors proposed limited new T cell recruitment per seasonal influenza vaccination.

The chain couples TRBV4-1 to TRBJ1-3; D is perhaps TRBD1 (5 bases). The source was PBMCs from blood, collected roughly 15 days before vaccination. The TCR comes from a man in his fifties or sixties who received an inactivated influenza vaccine. The CDR3 loop is CASSQQTGPSGNTIYF. CDR3 DNA sequence: TGCGCCAGCAGCCAACAAACAGGTCCCTCTGGAAACACCATATATTTT.